The 18 T cell receptor beta chains below all came from one sample that was sequenced in a study of T cells in Graves' hyperthyroidism and ophthalmopathy. Amplification targeted TCR beta CDR3 regions from RNA transcripts. Using the HTBI primer set, a first-round RT-PCR was run on the TCR CDR3. TCRdb independently ran MiXCR on the multiplex PCR reads; one entry per CDR3 protein. The sample has about 500,000 distinct CDR3 sequences, about 16% seen once. The sample consisted of blood. Source of these receptors: a woman under 40 with Graves' ophthalmopathy.

The chain links TRBV28 to TRBJ2-2; TRBD1 agrees at 9 bases. CDR1 is MDHEN and CDR2 is SYDVKM in the germline V gene. The V gene end was trimmed by 6 bases and the J gene end by 5 bases; junction bases not matched to a gene: 10. This CDR3 contains 16 residues. The CDR3 bases are TGTGCCAGCAGCCTCTCGGACAGGGGACCTACCGGGGAGCTGTTTTTT. Protein sequence: CASSLSDRGPTGELFF.

This clonotype was detected only a few times. This sequence joins TRBV5-1 and TRBJ2-2; 10 nucleotides agree with TRBD2. The V segment lost 1 base and the J segment 3 bases; nucleotides outside the gene matches: 3. CDR1 and CDR2 from the germline V gene are SGHRS and YFSETQ. The length of the CDR3 is 16 residues. The CDR3 here is CASSLQGTSDTGELFF. In DNA form, the CDR3 reads TGCGCCAGCAGCTTGCAGGGGACTAGCGACACCGGGGAGCTGTTTTTT.

This clonotype was detected ten times or more. The chain links TRBV20-1 to TRBJ2-7; 8 bases match TRBD2. CDR3 length: 14 residues. V was clipped by 3 bases and J by 5 bases; unmatched bases: 9. Per the germline V gene, CDR1 is DFQATT and CDR2 is SNEGSKA (reference sequence). In nucleotides, the CDR3 is TGCAGTGCTAGGGGTAGCGGGACCCACCACGAGCAGTACTTC. Residues: CSARGSGTHHEQYF.

The CDR3: CASGSGQPNTEAFF. CDR3 DNA: TGTGCTAGTGGTTCAGGACAGCCAAACACTGAAGCTTTCTTT. This chain joins TRBV12-5 and TRBJ1-1; possible D gene TRBD1, 6 bases. The CDR3 is 14 residues long. Germline assignment: CDR1 LGHNT and CDR2 FRNRAP. Trimming stripped 4 bases from V and 2 bases from J, with 11 bases between.

This clonotype has a count of ten or more. CDR3 bases: TGCAGTGCCAGGACAGGGGAATCGGGAGATACGCAGTATTTT. Translation: CSARTGESGDTQYF. The chain has TRBV20-1 and TRBJ2-3; 9 positions agree with TRBD1. With 6 bases clipped from V and 5 bases from J, the junction kept 9 bases outside the gene matches. The germline V gene encodes CDR1 DFQATT and CDR2 SNEGSKA (reference sequence). This CDR3 contains 14 residues.

This clonotype was counted many times. The V call is TRBV28, the J call TRBJ2-7; D gene ambiguous. This CDR3 comprises 14 residues. Per the germline V gene, CDR1 is MDHEN and CDR2 is SYDVKM. Deletions cut 6 bases from V and 7 bases from J, with 19 bases between. For the CDR3, the DNA is TGTGCCAGCAGCTTTCCTTTCGACCCCGGGGAGCAGTACTTC. This translates into CASSFPFDPGEQYF.

This clonotype was found many times. The CDR3: CASSSHDKANYGYTF. Here the CDR3 DNA reads TGTGCCAGCAGCTCCCACGACAAAGCGAACTATGGCTACACCTTC. The rearrangement joins TRBV7-9 to TRBJ1-2; D not resolved. From germline, CDR1 is SEHNR and CDR2 FQNEAQ (reference sequence). CDR3 size: 15 residues. V gave up 4 bases and J gave up 2 bases, with 14 bases separating them.

V and J are TRBV7-8 and TRBJ2-3, with TRBD2 matching over 7 bases. The CDR3 consists of 15 residues. Germline-derived CDR1 and CDR2 are SGHVS and FQNEAQ. Losses at the gene ends were 3 bases for V and 5 bases for J; bases not matched to a gene: 8. The CDR3 DNA is TGTGCCAGCAGCTTGATCGTGGGAGGGCGAGATACGCAGTATTTT. Translating it yields CASSLIVGGRDTQYF.

This clonotype was counted many times. The chain has TRBV2 and TRBJ2-3; D remains unclear. CDR1 is SNHLY, CDR2 FYNNEI, per germline. The germline V and J ends were trimmed by 6 bases and 0 bases, with 10 bases remaining between them. This CDR3 comprises 14 residues. In nucleotides, the CDR3 is TGTGCCAGCAGGGGCAGAGGAAGCACAGATACGCAGTATTTT. Protein product: CASRGRGSTDTQYF. Variable domain in full (rest from reference TRBV2 and TRBJ2-3): EPEVTQTPSHQVTQMGQEVILRCVPISNHLYFYWYRQILGQKVEFLVSFYNNEISEKSEIFDDQFSVERPDGSNFTLKIRSTKLEDSAMYFCASRGRGSTDTQYFGPGTRLTVL.

The chain is built from TRBV25-1 and TRBJ2-3; 7 nucleotides match TRBD1. Germline V gene sequence: CDR1 MGHDK, CDR2 SYGVNS. Trimming at V came to 3 bases and at J to 2 bases, leaving 5 bases not matched to a gene. The CDR3 extends over 15 amino acids. The CDR3 protein is CASSDRGTVTDTQYF. Here the CDR3 DNA reads TGTGCCAGCAGTGATAGAGGGACAGTCACAGATACGCAGTATTTT.

On this clonotype itself: A junction end diverges from the germline sequence, so it may reflect a read error. The chain uses TRBV19 and TRBJ2-3; 14 bases match TRBD2. The CDR3 consists of 15 residues. Germline CDR1 and CDR2: LNHDA and SQIVND (reference sequence). This CDR3 is CASRGTSGRRDTQCF. In DNA form, the CDR3 reads TGTGCCAGTAGAGGGACTAGCGGGAGAAGAGATACGCAGTGTTTT. The full variable domain, its missing parts supplied by reference TRBV19 and TRBJ2-3, is DGGITQSPKYLFRKEGQNVTLSCEQNLNHDAMYWYRQDPGQGLRLIYYSQIVNDFQKGDIAEGYSVSREKKESFPLTVTSAQKNPTAFYLCASRGTSGRRDTQCFGPGTRLTVL.

The chain joins TRBV30 to TRBJ2-6; D not resolved. The CDR3 covers 14 residues. Germline CDR1 is GTSNPN and CDR2 is SVGIG (reference sequence). Trimming left V 4 bases short and J 1 base short, with 8 bases between. CDR3 region: CAWTAESGANVLTF. The CDR3 coding sequence is TGTGCCTGGACCGCGGAGTCTGGGGCCAACGTCCTGACTTTC.

This clonotype was seen ten or more times. V and J are TRBV20-1 and TRBJ1-5; TRBD1 is a possible D gene (5 bases). V was cut by 3 bases and J by 0 bases, with 9 bases left in between. CDR1 is DFQATT, CDR2 SNEGSKA, per germline (reference sequence). The CDR3 has 14 residues. The CDR3 loop reads CSASDSNSNQPQHF. Here the CDR3 DNA reads TGCAGTGCTAGTGACAGCAATAGCAATCAGCCCCAGCATTTT.

This chain's CDR3 is CSAPPGQGGRYTF. CDR3 DNA: TGCAGTGCTCCTCCGGGACAGGGGGGAAGATACACCTTC. The gene calls are TRBV20-1 and TRBJ1-2, with 11 nucleotides matching TRBD1. V trimming: 5 bases; J trimming: 11 bases; junction bases outside the gene matches: 10. The CDR3 is 13 amino acids. The germline CDR1 and CDR2 sequences are DFQATT and SNEGSKA (reference sequence).

The table lists this clonotype with a few counts. This chain connects TRBV28 to TRBJ2-7, with a weak D call TRBD2 (5 bases). Germline CDR1 is MDHEN and CDR2 is SYDVKM. CDR3 size: 14 residues. The germline V and J ends were trimmed by 1 base and 6 bases, with 13 bases remaining between them. This CDR3 is CASSLFGRGGEQYF. The CDR3 DNA reads as TGTGCCAGCAGTTTATTCGGACGGGGTGGCGAGCAGTACTTC.

The sample holds a few counts of this clonotype. J is TRBJ2-3 and V is TRBV7-2; the D gene is possibly TRBD2 (6 bases). V was cut by 10 bases and J by 0 bases, with 11 bases left in between. The CDR3 runs 13 residues. Germline-derived CDR1 and CDR2 are SGHTA and FQGNSA. Here the CDR3 reads CATSSGSTDTQYF. CDR3 DNA sequence: TGTGCCACCTCCAGCGGGAGCACAGATACGCAGTATTTT.

This clonotype has only a few counts. The chain has TRBV9 and TRBJ1-1; D not resolved. CDR1 SGDLS and CDR2 YYNGEE come from the germline V gene. The CDR3 has 13 residues. Trimming removed 2 bases at V and 3 bases at J, with 8 bases between. As DNA, the CDR3 is TGTGCCAGCAGCGTCGACGGCGACACTGAAGCTTTCTTT. This encodes CASSVDGDTEAFF.

This clonotype came up many times. The chain recombines TRBV6-2 or TRBV6-3 with TRBJ2-2; D may be TRBD2 (6 bases). Germline values: CDR1 MNHEY, CDR2 SVGEGT. V gave up 7 bases and J gave up 5 bases, with 14 bases separating them. There are 14 residues in the CDR3. The CDR3 region is CASTNQRATGELFF. In DNA form, the CDR3 reads TGTGCCAGCACCAATCAGCGGGCGACCGGGGAGCTGTTTTTT.